This T cell receptor (beta chain) was recorded in a study of T cells expressing NK-cell markers (dated by TCRdb to the early 2020s). About the study as a whole: Seven to nine donors provided sorted CD3+CD56+NKG2C+, CD3+CD56+NKG2C- and CD3+CD56-NKG2C+ T-cell subsets, whose TCR beta-chain repertoires were profiled. Among the eight sequenced donors, only one was HCMV-seronegative, while the other seven were HCMV-seropositive. The study sequenced eight donors, all healthy volunteers chosen at random: three men and five women. Illumina HiSeq 2000/2500, MiSeq or NextSeq was used to sequence libraries as 2 x 150 bp reads.

Comments on this clonotype: The antigen it recognizes is unknown.

Results the study describes overall, beyond this receptor: Those dominant clonotypes were again the most abundant among CD3+CD56-NKG2C+ cells in several donors, at roughly 25-65%. In several donors, the dominant CD3+CD56+NKG2C+ clonotypes were found to rank among the top 10 CD8+ clonotypes and to make up roughly 1.0-8% of CD8+ T cells. Whether the expanded NKG2C-expressing T cell clones were specific for HCMV antigens was left unclear.

A commercial ELISA kit detecting HCMV-specific IgG in serum was used to determine HCMV serostatus. Peripheral blood mononuclear cells were isolated from blood by Ficoll density gradient centrifugation. Instrument used: Illumina HiSeq 2000. 5'RACE template switching, by which a universal primer site and unique molecular identifiers were added, was used to make TCR beta cDNA libraries. cDNA synthesis was primed from the TCR beta constant segment, followed by two successive PCR amplification steps. For the original study's pipeline: MIGEC was used to demultiplex reads and group reads by UMI, and MiTCR was used to assemble and quantify clonotypes. Only TCR cDNA sequences supported by at least two reads were kept to exclude erroneous sequences. Downstream repertoire analysis used the tcR package, and clonotypes were matched across fractions by CDR3 nucleotide sequence plus V segment. Antigen specificity was annotated against VDJdb with VDJmatch, allowing one amino acid substitution in CDR3. TCRdb reprocessed the sequencing reads and holds a single record per CDR3 protein sequence, with no DNA. TCRdb, not the original authors, processed these V and J calls. In this sample's table one finds 150,000 to 200,000 distinct CDR3 sequences. Together, the top ten hold over 20% of the sample.

The sequencing input was blood T cells: a sorted CD56 or NKG2C T cell subset, CD4+ or CD8+ T cells, or bulk PBMC T cells (not recorded which). This clonotype was obtained from a man aged 18 to 69 in good health.

CDR3 region: CASSFSIASPSTDTQYF. Rearrangement joined TRBV19 to TRBJ2-3. The germline V gene (reference sequence) provides CDR1 LNHDA and CDR2 SQIVND. The CDR3 goes from the cysteine to the phenylalanine over 17 residues. DNA is not recorded here.